This T cell receptor (beta chain) was recorded in a study of T-cell memory formation after mild COVID-19. The overall study: Each donor largely had its own TCR clusters.

A few counts support this clonotype. No antigen is known for it. The CDR3 consists of 13 residues. Trimming left V 5 bases short and J 8 bases short, with 10 bases between. Broader study findings: Nothing showed for sure that second-wave clones peaking on day 37 were SARS-CoV-2 specific.

MiXCR, applied by TCRdb to the 5' RACE reads, yields one record per CDR3 protein. The repertoire holds 100,000 to 150,000 distinct CDR3 sequences, with 5% to 6.5% as singletons. The V and J genes are TRBV12-3 or TRBV12-4 and TRBJ1-6; D is ambiguous. This TCR was sampled from an adult woman who had mild COVID-19 (a few samples of this study predate the infection). Cell type and time point are not known. The material sequenced was PBMCs or a T cell subset sorted from them (not recorded which). As DNA, the CDR3 is TGTGCCAGCAGTGGCAGGCTCTATTCACCCCTCCACTTT. This sequence encodes CASSGRLYSPLHF.